This TCR beta chain was obtained from a study of blood T cells in healthy people across ages. Next came a second PCR, run for roughly 7 to 12 cycles, which used a sample-barcoded 5' primer along with a J-beta primer mix. TCRdb re-called the 5' RACE reads through MiXCR, storing one row per CDR3 protein. In the table there are about 900,000 distinct CDR3 sequences, under 50% of which are singletons. V lost 4 bases and J lost 1; bases outside the gene matches: 10. This CDR3 spans 16 amino acids. The germline CDR1 and CDR2 sequences are SGHKS and YYEKEE (reference sequence). Donor samples were obtained from healthy Caucasian individuals from Russia, aged roughly 6 to 95.

The chain couples TRBV5-5 to TRBJ1-1; 7 nucleotides match TRBD1. This clonotype originated in a man aged 25-45 years in good health. Sequenced: blood. The CDR3 nucleotides read TGTGCCAGCAGCCCAGGGACAGCAATTAGGAACACTGAAGCTTTCTTT. Its protein is CASSPGTAIRNTEAFF.